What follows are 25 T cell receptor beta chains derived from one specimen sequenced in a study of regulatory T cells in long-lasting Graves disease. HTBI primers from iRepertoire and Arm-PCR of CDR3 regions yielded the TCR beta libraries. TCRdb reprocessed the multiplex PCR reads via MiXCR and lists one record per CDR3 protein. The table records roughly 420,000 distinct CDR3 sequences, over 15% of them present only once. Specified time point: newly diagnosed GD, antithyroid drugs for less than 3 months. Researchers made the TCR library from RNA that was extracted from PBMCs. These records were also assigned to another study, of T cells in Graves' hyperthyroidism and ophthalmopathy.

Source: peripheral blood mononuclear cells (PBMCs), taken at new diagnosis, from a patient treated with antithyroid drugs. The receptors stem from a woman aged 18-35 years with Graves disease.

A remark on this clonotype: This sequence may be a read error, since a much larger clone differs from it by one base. The CDR3 loop reads CASSSGGRTEAFF. Here the CDR3 DNA reads TGTGCCAGCAGTTCTGGGGGGAGGACTGAAGCTTTCTTT. This chain joins TRBV12-3 or TRBV12-4 and TRBJ1-1, with D tentatively TRBD1 (5 bases). V lost 4 bases, J lost 5 bases, and 11 bases lay in between. CDR3 length: 13 amino acids.

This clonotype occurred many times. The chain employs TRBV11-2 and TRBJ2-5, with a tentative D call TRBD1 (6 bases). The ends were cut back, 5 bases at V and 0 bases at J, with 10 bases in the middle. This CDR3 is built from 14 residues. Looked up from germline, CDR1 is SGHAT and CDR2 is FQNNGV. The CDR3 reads CASSITGYQETQYF. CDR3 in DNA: TGTGCCAGCAGCATAACAGGGTACCAAGAGACCCAGTACTTC.

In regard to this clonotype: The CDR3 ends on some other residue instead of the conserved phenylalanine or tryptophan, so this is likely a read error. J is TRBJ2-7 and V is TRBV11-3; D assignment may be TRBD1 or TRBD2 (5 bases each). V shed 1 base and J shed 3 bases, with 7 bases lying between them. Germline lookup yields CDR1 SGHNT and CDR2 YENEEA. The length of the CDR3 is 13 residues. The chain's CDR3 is CASSLGGVYEQYS. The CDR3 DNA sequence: TGTGCCAGCAGCTTAGGAGGGGTCTACGAGCAGTACTCC.

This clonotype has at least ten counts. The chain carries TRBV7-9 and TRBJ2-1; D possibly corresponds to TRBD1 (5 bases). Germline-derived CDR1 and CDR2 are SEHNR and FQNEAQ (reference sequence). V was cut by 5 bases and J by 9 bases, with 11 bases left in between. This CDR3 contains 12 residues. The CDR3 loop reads CASSQGASEQFF. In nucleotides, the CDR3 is TGTGCCAGCAGCCAAGGGGCCAGTGAGCAGTTCTTC.

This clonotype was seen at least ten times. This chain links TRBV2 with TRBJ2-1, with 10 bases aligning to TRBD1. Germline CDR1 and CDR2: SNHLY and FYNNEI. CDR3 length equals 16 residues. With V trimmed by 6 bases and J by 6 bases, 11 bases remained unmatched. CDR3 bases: TGTGCCAGCAGCAACGGGGCGGACAGGGGGGCCAATGAGCAGTTCTTC. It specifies CASSNGADRGANEQFF.

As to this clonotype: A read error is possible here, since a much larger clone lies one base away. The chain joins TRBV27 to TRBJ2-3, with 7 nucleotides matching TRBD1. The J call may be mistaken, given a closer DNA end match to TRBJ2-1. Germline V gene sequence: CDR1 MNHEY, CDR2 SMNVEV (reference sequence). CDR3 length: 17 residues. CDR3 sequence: CASSRRTGVDSSYEQFF. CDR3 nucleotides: TGTGCCAGCAGTCGTCGCACAGGGGTCGATAGCAGCTACGAGCAGTTCTTC.

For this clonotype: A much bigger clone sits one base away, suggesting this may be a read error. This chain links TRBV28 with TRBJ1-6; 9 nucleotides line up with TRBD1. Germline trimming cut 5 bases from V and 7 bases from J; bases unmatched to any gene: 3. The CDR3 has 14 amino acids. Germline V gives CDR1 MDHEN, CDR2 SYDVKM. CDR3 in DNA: TGTGCCAGCAGTCCCGACAGGGGGAATTCACCCCTCCACTTT. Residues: CASSPDRGNSPLHF.

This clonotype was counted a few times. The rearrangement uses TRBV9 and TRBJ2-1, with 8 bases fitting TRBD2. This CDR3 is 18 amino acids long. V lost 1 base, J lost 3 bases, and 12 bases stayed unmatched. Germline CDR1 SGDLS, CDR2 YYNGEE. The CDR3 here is CASSVNTLRLANYNEQFF. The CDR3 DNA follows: TGTGCCAGCAGCGTAAACACCCTAAGACTAGCGAACTACAATGAGCAGTTCTTC.

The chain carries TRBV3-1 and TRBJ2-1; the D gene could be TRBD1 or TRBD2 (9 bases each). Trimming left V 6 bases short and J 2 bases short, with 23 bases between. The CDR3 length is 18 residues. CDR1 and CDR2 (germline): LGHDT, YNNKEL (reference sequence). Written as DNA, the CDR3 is TGTGCCAGCAGGCACAGGGGGCCGGCTAGCGGGGCCTACAATGAGCAGTTCTTC. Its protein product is CASRHRGPASGAYNEQFF.

CDR3 nucleotides: TGTGCCGCCACACAGGGTAGGATCGTAGATACGCAGTATTTT. Amino acid sequence: CAATQGRIVDTQYF. V usage is TRBV6-2 or TRBV6-3 and J usage is TRBJ2-3; the D gene is possibly TRBD1 (6 bases). Trimming removed 11 bases from V and 5 bases from J, with 20 bases in between. Germline loops: CDR1 MNHEY, CDR2 SVGEGT. This CDR3 is 14 amino acids long.

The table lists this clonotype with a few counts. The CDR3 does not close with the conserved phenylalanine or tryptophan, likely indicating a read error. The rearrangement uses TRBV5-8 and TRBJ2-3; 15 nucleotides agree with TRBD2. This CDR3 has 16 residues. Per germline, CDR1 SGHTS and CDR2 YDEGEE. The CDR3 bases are TGTGCCAGCAGCACGGGACTAGCGGGAGGTGCAGATAGGCAGTATGTT. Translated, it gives CASSTGLAGGADRQYV.

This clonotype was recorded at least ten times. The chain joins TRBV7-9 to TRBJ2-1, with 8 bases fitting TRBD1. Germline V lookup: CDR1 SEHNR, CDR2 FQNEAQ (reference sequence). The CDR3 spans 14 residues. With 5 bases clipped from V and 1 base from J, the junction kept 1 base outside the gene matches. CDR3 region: CASSGQGSYNEQFF. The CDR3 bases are TGTGCCAGCAGCGGACAGGGATCCTACAATGAGCAGTTCTTC.

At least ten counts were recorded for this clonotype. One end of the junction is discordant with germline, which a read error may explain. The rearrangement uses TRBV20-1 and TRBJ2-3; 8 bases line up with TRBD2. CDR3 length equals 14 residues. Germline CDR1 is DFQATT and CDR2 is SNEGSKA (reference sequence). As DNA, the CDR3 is TGCAGTTCTAGTATAGCGGGGCGCACAGATACGCAGTATTTT. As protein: CSSSIAGRTDTQYF.

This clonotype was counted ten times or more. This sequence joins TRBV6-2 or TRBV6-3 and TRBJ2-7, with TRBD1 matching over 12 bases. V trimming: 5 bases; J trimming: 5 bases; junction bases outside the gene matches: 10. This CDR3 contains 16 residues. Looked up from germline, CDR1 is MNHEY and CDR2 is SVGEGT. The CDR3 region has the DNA TGTGCCAGCAGTGAAGCGGCCGGGACAGGGGGCCACGAGCAGTACTTC. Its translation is CASSEAAGTGGHEQYF.

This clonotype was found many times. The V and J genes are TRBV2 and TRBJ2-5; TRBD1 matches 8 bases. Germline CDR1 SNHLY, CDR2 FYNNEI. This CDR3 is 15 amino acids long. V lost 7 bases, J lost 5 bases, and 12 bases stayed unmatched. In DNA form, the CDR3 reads TGTGCCAGCACCACAACCAGGGGGCTCTTCGAGACCCAGTACTTC. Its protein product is CASTTTRGLFETQYF.

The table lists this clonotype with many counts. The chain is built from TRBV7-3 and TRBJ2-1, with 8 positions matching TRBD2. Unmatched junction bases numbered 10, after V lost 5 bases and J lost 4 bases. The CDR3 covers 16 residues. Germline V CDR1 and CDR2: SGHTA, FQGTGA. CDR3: CASSDSPSGPYNEQFF. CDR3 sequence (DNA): TGTGCCAGCAGCGACAGCCCTAGCGGGCCTTACAATGAGCAGTTCTTC. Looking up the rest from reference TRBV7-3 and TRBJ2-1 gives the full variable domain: GAGVSQTPSNKVTEKGKYVELRCDPISGHTALYWYRQSLGQGPEFLIYFQGTGAADDSGLPNDRFFAVRPEGSVSTLKIQRTERGDSAVYLCASSDSPSGPYNEQFFGPGTRLTVL.

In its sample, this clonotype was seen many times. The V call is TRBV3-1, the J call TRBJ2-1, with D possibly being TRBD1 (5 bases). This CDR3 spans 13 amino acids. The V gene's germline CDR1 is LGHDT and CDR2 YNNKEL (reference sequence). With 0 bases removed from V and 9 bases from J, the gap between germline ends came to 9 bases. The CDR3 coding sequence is TGTGCCAGCAGCCAAGAATTTGGGGCTGAGCAGTTCTTC. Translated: CASSQEFGAEQFF.

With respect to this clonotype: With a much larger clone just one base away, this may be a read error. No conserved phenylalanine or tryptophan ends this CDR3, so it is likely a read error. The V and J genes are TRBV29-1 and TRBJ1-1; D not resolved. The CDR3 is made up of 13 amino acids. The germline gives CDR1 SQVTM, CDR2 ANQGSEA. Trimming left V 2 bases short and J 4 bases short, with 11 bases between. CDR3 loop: CSVENLKLTEAFL. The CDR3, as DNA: TGCAGCGTTGAAAATCTAAAACTCACTGAAGCTTTCCTT.

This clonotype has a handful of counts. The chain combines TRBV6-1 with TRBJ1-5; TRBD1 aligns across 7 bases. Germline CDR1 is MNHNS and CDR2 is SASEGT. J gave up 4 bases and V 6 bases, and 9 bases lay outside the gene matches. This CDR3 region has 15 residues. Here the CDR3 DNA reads TGTGCCAGCAGGAATAGGGGGACAGAAAATCAGCCCCAGCATTTT. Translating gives CASRNRGTENQPQHF.

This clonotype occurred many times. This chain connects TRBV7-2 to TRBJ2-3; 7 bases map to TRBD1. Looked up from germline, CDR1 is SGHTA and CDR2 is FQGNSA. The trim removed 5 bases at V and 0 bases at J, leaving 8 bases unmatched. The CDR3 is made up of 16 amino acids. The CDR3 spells CASSRDRVGSTDTQYF. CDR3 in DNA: TGTGCCAGCAGCCGAGACAGGGTAGGAAGCACAGATACGCAGTATTTT.

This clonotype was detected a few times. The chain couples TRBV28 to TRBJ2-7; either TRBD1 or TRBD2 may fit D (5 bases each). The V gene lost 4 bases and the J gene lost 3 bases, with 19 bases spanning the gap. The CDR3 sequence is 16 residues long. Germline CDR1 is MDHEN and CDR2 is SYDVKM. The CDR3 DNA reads TGTGCCAGCAGTTCCAAACGAGGGGTACACGTCTACGAGCAGTACTTC. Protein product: CASSSKRGVHVYEQYF.

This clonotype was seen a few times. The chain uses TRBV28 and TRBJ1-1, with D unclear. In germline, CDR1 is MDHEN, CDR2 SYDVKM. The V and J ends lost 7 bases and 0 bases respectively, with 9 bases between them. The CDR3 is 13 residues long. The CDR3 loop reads CASTGSLNTEAFF. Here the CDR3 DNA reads TGTGCCAGCACGGGCAGCCTGAACACTGAAGCTTTCTTT.

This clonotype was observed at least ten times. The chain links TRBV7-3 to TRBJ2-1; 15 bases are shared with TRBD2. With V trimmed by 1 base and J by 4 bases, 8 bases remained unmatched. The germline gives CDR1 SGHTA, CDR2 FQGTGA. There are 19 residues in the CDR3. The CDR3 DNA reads TGTGCCAGCAGCTTAATCGGGACTAGCGGGAGGTCTAGGTACAATGAGCAGTTCTTC. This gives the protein CASSLIGTSGRSRYNEQFF. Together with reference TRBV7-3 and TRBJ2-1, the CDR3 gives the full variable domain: GAGVSQTPSNKVTEKGKYVELRCDPISGHTALYWYRQSLGQGPEFLIYFQGTGAADDSGLPNDRFFAVRPEGSVSTLKIQRTERGDSAVYLCASSLIGTSGRSRYNEQFFGPGTRLTVL.

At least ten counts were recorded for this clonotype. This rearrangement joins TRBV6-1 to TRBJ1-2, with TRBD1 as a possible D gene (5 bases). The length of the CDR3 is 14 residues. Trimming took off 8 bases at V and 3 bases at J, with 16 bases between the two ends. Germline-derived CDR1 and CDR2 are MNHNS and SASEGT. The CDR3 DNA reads TGTGCCAGCGGGGGAACAGCTACACACTATGGCTACACCTTC. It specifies CASGGTATHYGYTF.

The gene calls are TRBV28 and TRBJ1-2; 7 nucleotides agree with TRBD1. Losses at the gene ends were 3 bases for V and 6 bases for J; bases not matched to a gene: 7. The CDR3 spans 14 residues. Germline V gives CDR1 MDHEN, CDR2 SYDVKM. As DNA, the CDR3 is TGTGCCAGCAGTTTTCCGACAGGGAGAAATGGCTACACCTTC. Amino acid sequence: CASSFPTGRNGYTF.